This entry describes one T cell receptor beta chain. No antigen is known for it. The data originate from a study of monozygotic twins with inflammatory bowel disease. The CDR3 loop spans 15 amino acids. The germline V gene has CDR1 SGHRS and CDR2 YFSETQ. Two nested PCRs, roughly 17 and 9 cycles, amplified TCRalpha and TCRbeta cDNA. For each CDR3 protein, TCRdb gives one entry from its re-call of the 5' RACE reads, without DNA. The sample holds about 210,000 distinct CDR3 sequences. Study results and limitations: Inverse Simpson values showed less TCRbeta diversity in IBD patients than in their healthy co-twins.

The sequence came from a human donor with ulcerative colitis or Crohn's disease, or a healthy co-twin of an affected twin (not recorded which). The specimen sequenced was blood. The chain uses TRBV5-1 and TRBJ2-5; TCRdb's assignment of TRBD1 cannot be checked, as there is no DNA. The CDR3 reads CASSLQAQYQETQYF. Using reference TRBV5-1 and TRBJ2-5 for the parts outside the CDR3, the full variable domain is KAGVTQTPRYLIKTRGQQVTLSCSPISGHRSVSWYQQTPGQGLQFLFEYFSETQRNKGNFPGRFSGRQFSNSRSEMNVSTLELGDSALYLCASSLQAQYQETQYFGPGTRLLVL.